The 28 T cell receptor beta chains below were found in one sample sequenced in a study of blood T cells in healthy people across ages. The use of a sample-barcoded 5' primer and a J-beta primer mix characterized a second PCR of roughly 7 to 11 cycles. MiXCR, applied by TCRdb to the 5' RACE reads, yields one record per CDR3 protein. The sample carries 550,000 to 800,000 distinct CDR3 sequences, more than 20% recorded once. The sample comprised blood. Source of these receptors: a man between 70 and 80 years old in good health.

Only a few counts were recorded for this clonotype. This chain links TRBV6-6 with TRBJ2-3, with no clear D. V gave up 5 bases and J gave up 1 base, with 13 bases separating them. Germline CDR1 MNHNY, CDR2 SVGAGI (reference sequence). The CDR3 is 15 amino acids. The CDR3 loop reads CASSLLGMGTDTQYF. Here the CDR3 DNA reads TGTGCCAGCAGTCTACTTGGGATGGGCACAGATACGCAGTATTTT.

The gene calls are TRBV5-5 and TRBJ1-2; tentative D call: TRBD1 (6 bases). Trimming shortened V by 4 bases and J by 3 bases, and 16 bases separated the two germline ends. In germline, CDR1 is SGHKS, CDR2 YYEKEE (reference sequence). CDR3 length equals 15 residues. Here the CDR3 DNA reads TGTGCCAGCAGCCCGGGTTCAGGGGAGTACTATGGCTACACCTTC. It translates to CASSPGSGEYYGYTF.

Only a few counts were recorded for this clonotype. The J gene is TRBJ1-4, the V gene TRBV15, with 11 positions matching TRBD1. The germline V gene encodes CDR1 LNHNV and CDR2 YYDKDF (reference sequence). CDR3 length equals 17 residues. The J segment lost 8 bases and the V segment lost 1 base, leaving 9 bases of the junction unmatched. CDR3 nucleotides: TGTGCCACCAGCAGAGGAGGGGACAGGGGGGTGAAGGAAAAACTGTTTTTT. Protein product: CATSRGGDRGVKEKLFF.

This clonotype was observed many times. The V gene is TRBV9, the J gene TRBJ1-2; D is unresolved. The CDR3 runs 14 residues. V dropped 0 bases and J dropped 8 bases, with 14 bases sitting between them. CDR1 is SGDLS, CDR2 YYNGEE, per germline. The CDR3 DNA follows: TGTGCCAGCAGCGTAGAGGTCTATGCTAGAGGCTACACCTTC. It yields the protein CASSVEVYARGYTF.

V gene TRBV10-3 combines with J gene TRBJ1-5; D remains ambiguous. V dropped 2 bases and J dropped 2 bases, with 7 bases sitting between them. Per the germline V gene, CDR1 is ENHRY and CDR2 is SYGVKD. This CDR3 contains 14 residues. CDR3 bases: TGTGCCATCAGTGAGGTAGGAGGCAATCAGCCCCAGCATTTT. This sequence encodes CAISEVGGNQPQHF.

The chain recombines TRBV6-5 with TRBJ2-5, with TRBD2 matching over 15 bases. The J call may be incorrect, as the DNA end agrees better with TRBJ2-7. This CDR3 comprises 15 residues. Germline CDR1 reads MNHEY; CDR2 reads SVGAGI. In DNA, the CDR3 is TGTGCCAGCAGAACGGGACTAGCGGGAGGATACGAGCAGTACTTC. Its protein is CASRTGLAGGYEQYF.

The rearrangement joins TRBV7-2 to TRBJ2-5; the D is unclear. The CDR3 contains 13 residues. Per the germline V gene, CDR1 is SGHTA and CDR2 is FQGNSA. Trimming shortened V by 5 bases and J by 1 base, and 8 bases separated the two germline ends. The chain's CDR3 is CASSPDFQETQYF. Here the CDR3 DNA reads TGTGCCAGCAGCCCCGACTTCCAAGAGACCCAGTACTTC.

This clonotype was recorded a few times. This rearrangement joins TRBV6-5 to TRBJ1-1; 11 positions agree with TRBD1. The CDR3 contains 17 residues. J was trimmed by 0 bases and V by 0 bases; bases with no gene match: 3. The V gene's germline CDR1 is MNHEY and CDR2 SVGAGI. The CDR3 sequence: CASSYSWTGGMNTEAFF. CDR3 bases: TGTGCCAGCAGTTACTCCTGGACAGGGGGCATGAACACTGAAGCTTTCTTT.

The chain combines TRBV12-3 or TRBV12-4 with TRBJ2-1; TRBD1 matches 7 bases. The V segment lost 6 bases and the J segment 6 bases; nucleotides outside the gene matches: 11. CDR3 length: 15 amino acids. CDR3: CASRAPDRVINEQFF. In DNA form, the CDR3 reads TGTGCCAGCAGAGCACCCGACAGGGTAATCAATGAGCAGTTCTTC.

J is TRBJ2-5 and V is TRBV11-1; TRBD1 is a possible D gene (6 bases). The J call is uncertain, as TRBJ2-1 better fits the DNA end. Per germline, CDR1 SGHAT and CDR2 FQDESV (reference sequence). There are 13 residues in the CDR3. CDR3 region: CASSLSRGLEQFF. In DNA, the CDR3 is TGTGCCAGCAGCTTGAGCAGGGGCCTTGAGCAGTTCTTC.

Of note for this clonotype: This may be a read error: a much more frequent sequence differs by one nucleotide. The V and J genes are TRBV4-3 and TRBJ2-3; no definite D call. Germline V lookup: CDR1 LGHNA, CDR2 YSLEER. Trimming removed 0 bases from V and 3 bases from J, with 10 bases in between. This CDR3 spans 15 amino acids. CDR3 DNA: TGCGCCAGCAGCCAAGATACACGGCGGACAGATACGCAGTATTTT. It encodes CASSQDTRRTDTQYF.

This clonotype occurred many times. The CDR3 protein is CASSWSTDTQYF. Written as DNA, the CDR3 is TGTGCCAGCAGTTGGAGCACAGATACGCAGTATTTT. The chain is built from TRBV2 and TRBJ2-3; the D is unclear. V was pared by 5 bases and J by 0 bases, with 3 bases between. The germline gives CDR1 SNHLY, CDR2 FYNNEI. The CDR3 sequence is 12 residues long.

This clonotype showed up just a few times. The V gene is TRBV2, the J gene TRBJ2-5; perhaps TRBD1 as D (6 bases). V was clipped by 3 bases and J by 7 bases, with 15 bases between them. This CDR3 is 14 amino acids long. Germline V CDR1 and CDR2: SNHLY, FYNNEI. CDR3 DNA: TGTGCCAGCAGTGACAGGGGATTAACTGGGACCCAGTACTTC. It is translated as CASSDRGLTGTQYF.

This clonotype came up a few times. This chain connects TRBV5-1 to TRBJ2-7; 9 nucleotides match TRBD2. CDR3 size: 15 residues. Unmatched junction bases numbered 1, after V lost 0 bases and J lost 0 bases. Germline V lookup: CDR1 SGHRS, CDR2 YFSETQ. CDR3 nucleotide sequence: TGCGCCAGCAGCTTGGGCGGGAGGGCCTCCTACGAGCAGTACTTC. It yields the protein CASSLGGRASYEQYF.

The chain is built from TRBV20-1 and TRBJ2-5, with 10 bases lining up with TRBD2. The J call may be faulty, since TRBJ2-1 better matches the DNA end. The germline V gene encodes CDR1 DFQATT and CDR2 SNEGSKA (reference sequence). The CDR3 runs to 14 residues. This CDR3 is CSARDPGTSDEQFF. CDR3 bases: TGCAGTGCTAGAGATCCCGGGACTAGCGATGAGCAGTTCTTC.

The chain combines TRBV7-2 with TRBJ2-1; D not certain. With 1 base removed from V and 3 bases from J, the gap between germline ends came to 16 bases. This CDR3 comprises 17 residues. Germline V lookup: CDR1 SGHTA, CDR2 FQGNSA. The CDR3 sequence is CASSLVGGLDNYNEQFF. The CDR3 DNA follows: TGTGCCAGCAGCTTAGTCGGCGGTTTAGACAACTACAATGAGCAGTTCTTC.

V gene TRBV12-3 or TRBV12-4 combines with J gene TRBJ1-6; 11 bases are a match to TRBD1. The V gene end was trimmed by 5 bases and the J gene end by 7 bases; junction bases not matched to a gene: 4. The CDR3 extends over 15 amino acids. CDR3 in amino acids: CASSPGQGVNSPLHF. CDR3 in DNA: TGTGCCAGCAGTCCGGGACAGGGGGTCAATTCACCCCTCCACTTT.

The gene calls are TRBV28 and TRBJ1-4, with D uncertain. The germline V gene encodes CDR1 MDHEN and CDR2 SYDVKM. This CDR3 region has 12 residues. V was shortened by 3 bases and J by 14 bases, with 13 bases between the two germline ends. CDR3 amino acids: CASSLRRKGLFF. In DNA form, the CDR3 reads TGTGCCAGCAGTTTGAGGCGCAAGGGCCTGTTTTTT.

The J gene is TRBJ2-5, the V gene TRBV3-1; no clear D gene. This CDR3 has 15 amino acids. The V and J ends lost 2 bases and 11 bases respectively, with 21 bases between them. The germline gives CDR1 LGHDT, CDR2 YNNKEL (reference sequence). This CDR3 reads CASSQTPGPTPEQYF. CDR3 sequence (DNA): TGTGCCAGCAGCCAAACCCCTGGACCAACCCCGGAGCAGTACTTC.

A word on this clonotype: The junction and the germline gene differ at one end; a read error may be behind it. The chain is built from TRBV7-7 and TRBJ2-5; no definite D call. The J call may be mistaken, given a closer DNA end match to TRBJ2-1. This CDR3 is built from 13 residues. Per germline, CDR1 SSHAT and CDR2 FNYEAQ (reference sequence). CDR3 sequence (DNA): TGTGCTAGCAGCTTATTTCCGGGCCATGAGCAGTTCTTC. Translating it yields CASSLFPGHEQFF.

This clonotype occurred once. The CDR3 DNA sequence: TGTGCCAGCAGCCAAGATAGACGGACACAGCAGTATTTT. Translation gives CASSQDRRTQQYF. V and J are TRBV14 and TRBJ2-3; possibly TRBD1 for D (5 bases). CDR1 is SGHDN and CDR2 is FVKESK in the germline V gene. This CDR3 spans 13 amino acids. Deletions cut 0 bases from V and 11 bases from J, with 12 bases between. The whole variable domain, filled in from reference TRBV14 and TRBJ2-3, reads EAGVTQFPSHSVIEKGQTVTLRCDPISGHDNLYWYRRVMGKEIKFLLHFVKESKQDESGMPNNRFLAERTGGTYSTLKVQPAELEDSGVYFCASSQDRRTQQYFGPGTRLTVL.

The chain joins TRBV7-9 to TRBJ1-2; perhaps TRBD1 as D (6 bases). The V end lost 5 bases, the J end lost 5 bases, and 27 bases lay between the germline ends. Germline V gives CDR1 SEHNR, CDR2 FQNEAQ (reference sequence). The CDR3 is made up of 18 amino acids. The CDR3 protein is CASSLTGGRKPAEYGYTF. CDR3 nucleotide sequence: TGTGCCAGCAGCCTCACGGGGGGCAGGAAGCCCGCGGAGTATGGCTACACCTTC.

The chain links TRBV9 to TRBJ2-1, with 7 nucleotides matching TRBD2. CDR3 size: 17 residues. Germline V gene sequence: CDR1 SGDLS, CDR2 YYNGEE. J gave up 5 bases and V 0 bases, and 11 bases lay outside the gene matches. The CDR3 DNA follows: TGTGCCAGCAGCGTAGGGTGGGGGGGTAGCGCTAACAATGAGCAGTTCTTC. Its protein is CASSVGWGGSANNEQFF. Full variable domain (remainder filled in from reference TRBV9 and TRBJ2-1): DSGVTQTPKHLITATGQRVTLRCSPRSGDLSVYWYQQSLDQGLQFLIQYYNGEERAKGNILERFSAQQFPDLHSELNLSSLELGDSALYFCASSVGWGGSANNEQFFGPGTRLTVL.

The chain carries TRBV5-1 and TRBJ2-5; possibly TRBD1 for D (6 bases). Germline V gene sequence: CDR1 SGHRS, CDR2 YFSETQ. V was cut by 0 bases and J by 3 bases, with 15 bases left in between. The CDR3 runs to 16 residues. This CDR3 is CASSLGAGTQKETQYF. CDR3 sequence (DNA): TGCGCCAGCAGCTTGGGGGCCGGGACACAGAAAGAGACCCAGTACTTC.

V is TRBV20-1 and J is TRBJ2-3; D call uncertain. CDR1 is DFQATT and CDR2 is SNEGSKA in the germline V gene (reference sequence). The CDR3 spans 12 residues. V was shortened by 6 bases and J by 0 bases, with 7 bases between the two germline ends. The CDR3 loop reads CSAALSTDTQYF. Here the CDR3 DNA reads TGCAGTGCCGCGCTGAGCACAGATACGCAGTATTTT.

This clonotype has a handful of counts. The rearrangement links TRBV9 to TRBJ2-5; D perhaps matches TRBD1 (5 bases). CDR1 is SGDLS and CDR2 is YYNGEE in the germline V gene. The CDR3 is 15 amino acids. The germline V and J ends were trimmed by 3 bases and 1 base, with 13 bases remaining between them. This CDR3 is CASSANYRSQETQYF. The DNA of the CDR3 is TGTGCCAGCAGCGCCAACTACAGGAGCCAAGAGACCCAGTACTTC.

The table lists this clonotype with a few counts. J is TRBJ2-7 and V is TRBV6-1; D is perhaps TRBD1 (6 bases). V was trimmed by 2 bases and J by 5 bases, leaving 13 bases between them. Per germline, CDR1 MNHNS and CDR2 SASEGT. This CDR3 has 14 amino acids. In nucleotides, the CDR3 is TGTGCCAGCAGTGAAAAGGGGGAGCGGAACGAGCAGTACTTC. This encodes CASSEKGERNEQYF.

This clonotype has a single count. This chain links TRBV7-9 with TRBJ1-1, with 7 bases matching TRBD1. The V segment lost 6 bases and the J segment 1 base; nucleotides outside the gene matches: 8. Germline V gene lookup returns CDR1 SEHNR and CDR2 FQNEAQ (reference sequence). The CDR3 runs 15 residues. DNA of the CDR3: TGTGCCAGCAGGCCAGGGGGACCAGAGAACACTGAAGCTTTCTTT. Residues: CASRPGGPENTEAFF.